This T cell receptor (beta chain) was captured by sequencing in a study of cytotoxic CD8 clonotypes in ibrutinib-treated CLL. Findings of the study overall: Before falling back toward baseline at progression, clonality had risen at the time of ibrutinib response.

Measured with immunoSEQ multiplex PCR; TCRdb has only the in-frame clones, and not every one. The sample lists roughly 150,000 clones, approximately 80% seen once, with about 5% in the top ten. About this clone: Its antigen is still unknown.

Trimming pared 2 bases from V and 11 bases from J, leaving 9 bases between. The CDR3 totals 10 residues. Germline V CDR1 and CDR2: DFQATT, SNEGSKA (reference sequence). The V and J genes are TRBV20-1 and TRBJ1-2; perhaps TRBD1 as D (5 bases). The source of this sequence is a human donor with chronic lymphocytic leukemia. This specimen consisted of PBMCs, obtained after 24 months of ibrutinib treatment. The chain's CDR3 is CSARWDDYTF. As DNA, the CDR3 is TGCAGTGCTAGATGGGACGATTACACCTTC.